This T cell receptor beta chain was identified during a study of shared clonotypes between healthy human individuals. Germline values: CDR1 SNHLY, CDR2 FYNNEI. This CDR3 spans 12 amino acids. V lost 5 bases to trimming and J lost 6 bases, with 11 bases between them. The protocol was immunoSEQ multiplex PCR, while the TCRdb copy is restricted to in-frame clones and leaves out a portion. This table has about 2 million clones, about 95% appearing once. Naive-designated CD8 cells lacked CD45RO, were positively enriched for CCR7, and omitted terminally differentiated effector memory CD45RA+ cells. The sequencing input was naive CD8+ T cells sorted from blood. This clonotype originated in a man aged 18 to 29 in good health. V is TRBV2 and J is TRBJ2-7, with D unresolved. The CDR3 reads CASSPGPVEQYF. The CDR3, as DNA: TGTGCCAGCAGTCCCGGCCCCGTCGAGCAGTACTTC.